This TCR beta chain was recorded in a study of PD-1 blockade in classical Hodgkin lymphoma. Study-wide results and limits: Compared with baseline, CD4+ but not CD8+ TCR diversity had risen significantly by C4D1. TCR diversity at baseline was reported to be reduced in newly diagnosed patients relative to healthy donors. Newly diagnosed patients and complete responders had comparable diversity at baseline.

The data were produced by immunoSEQ multiplex PCR, yet TCRdb's version contains in-frame clones alone and is incomplete. Altogether 100,000 or so clones are present, 85% to 95% being singletons, with the ten largest covering approximately 2%. V was shortened by 2 bases and J by 7 bases, with 3 bases between the two germline ends. From germline, CDR1 is MDHEN and CDR2 SYDVKM. CDR3 length: 11 residues. This clone was recorded once. Antigen specificity is unknown. As to time point: cycle 4 day 1 (C4D1), after less than 7 weeks of nivolumab. No patient escaped relapse after autologous stem cell transplantation, and brentuximab vedotin exposure varied.

Sample: peripheral blood mononuclear cells (PBMCs), taken before the fourth cycle of nivolumab. This chain connects TRBV28 to TRBJ1-5; D gene ambiguous. The TCR sequence derives from a human donor with classical Hodgkin lymphoma. The CDR3 loop is CASSLGQPQHF. CDR3 in DNA: TGTGCCAGCAGTTTAGGGCAGCCCCAGCATTTT.